This note documents a single TCR beta chain sequence. Its recognized antigen is unknown. Per-base qualities were not stored, and no clone one base away is much larger. These data belong to a study of CD8 T cells in Susac syndrome (dated by TCRdb to about 2019). About the investigation overall: The study used repertoire sequencing to test whether antigen drove CD8+ T cell activation and differentiation in Susac syndrome. The clonality of the CD8+ T cell repertoire was compared across more than 9 healthy donors, around 14 Susac syndrome patients and about 16 multiple sclerosis patients. Broad study findings and their caveats: The number of individuals in the TCR sequencing and HLA analysis was acknowledged as relatively small.

RNA was extracted using the RNeasy kit, and roughly 0.5 to 1 microgram was reverse transcribed with random hexamers. The immunoSEQ multiplex PCR assay, which covers 54 Vbeta and 13 Jbeta segments, was used to amplify TCR beta CDR3 regions. To correct PCR amplification bias, a synthetic template baseline was used for both primer optimization and computational correction. The paper's processing steps were these. Reads were annotated to V, D and J genes per IMGT and analyzed with immunoSEQ Analyzer, keeping only productive sequences. To calculate clonality, Shannon entropy was normalized by log2 of the number of productive unique sequences and then subtracted from one. Public and private clones were assessed among the 100 most prevalent clones of each patient and control. Clones were defined as Susac-specific when absent from the healthy and MS cohorts, from approximately 1,100 published viral clones and from other ImmuneACCESS disease sequences. TCRdb handled the public reads itself, with Q25 trimming in fastp and clone calling in MiXCR, and kept productive beta chains. Every CDR3 protein is listed once, alongside the most common genes and DNA of its rows. The V and J calls were determined by TCRdb, not by the authors. Recorded for this sample are about 300,000 distinct CDR3 sequences; around nine tenths of them occurred a single time. 0.18% of the sample is taken by the ten largest.

Peripheral blood CD8+ and CD4+ T cells from healthy donors, Susac syndrome patients and multiple sclerosis patients were profiled by high-throughput TCR beta sequencing. Multiple sclerosis controls were treatment-naive patients with stable or active relapsing-remitting disease fulfilling revised McDonald criteria. Bulk CD8+ and CD4+ T cells were purified magnetically by negative isolation, whereas CD8+ TEMRA cells were enriched by FACS. Blood was collected in EDTA tubes and processed within 24 hours, with PBMCs isolated through density gradient centrifugation. PBMCs intended for TCR sequencing were cryopreserved in liquid nitrogen and thawed later in a water bath at 37 degrees C. Purity of sorted or isolated CD4+, CD8+ and CD8+ TEMRA cells was at least 90%. This clonotype was obtained from a human donor with multiple sclerosis. Material: CD8+ T cells from PBMCs.

The CDR3 amino acid sequence is: CASSLISQGGGGYTF. Read as DNA, the sequence is TGTGCCAGCAGCTTAATATCCCAGGGGGGAGGAGGCTACACCTTC. The chain couples TRBV7-2 to TRBJ1-2, with TRBD1 identical over 7 junction bases. According to the germline V gene, CDR1 reads SGHTA and CDR2 reads FQGNSA. Unmatched junction bases come to 11, with V trimmed by 2 bases and J by 8 bases. Including cysteine and phenylalanine, the CDR3 has 15 amino acids. The DNA shown is the 45-base CDR3, in frame from base 1.